This T cell receptor (beta chain) was found in a study of cytomegalovirus exposure and HLA in healthy donors. Overall study: Samples from HLA-typed donors yielded 85 million to 95 million unique TCRs in an early data release. General study results and limits: Data from an earlier analysis indicated that most TCR beta V segments were productive either about 87% or about 30% of the time. Versus the roughly 670-donor mean, an Asian-associated ancestry cluster reportedly showed fewer N-insertions in a later analysis.

A note on this clone: Its cognate antigen is unknown.

The primer mix had 60 Vbeta and 13 Jbeta primers. Original analysis: Later work found roughly 80 million unique TCR beta chains, with 9.5 million to 14 million shared. The data were produced by immunoSEQ multiplex PCR, yet TCRdb's version contains in-frame clones alone and is incomplete. Clone size and the V and J calls come from that table; the DNA yielded D and trimming. The sample has around 92,000 clones; more than 65% are singletons. The germline CDR1 and CDR2 sequences are SGDLS and YYNGEE. This CDR3 comprises 14 residues. Trimming left V 0 bases short and J 2 bases short, with 9 bases between. Specimen: PBMCs. The chain joins TRBV9 to TRBJ2-7, with D possibly matching TRBD1 (6 bases). The sequence was collected from a human donor in good health. The CDR3 protein is CASSVAGQTYEQYF. The CDR3 nucleotides are TGTGCCAGCAGCGTAGCTGGACAGACCTACGAGCAGTACTTC.